What follows are 32 T cell receptor beta chains derived from one specimen sequenced in a study of OX40 agonist ivuxolimab in advanced cancers. Data came from immunoSEQ multiplex PCR; TCRdb stores just in-frame clones and leaves some out. The sample lists around 80,000 clones, more than 80% seen once, with around 2.5% in the top ten. The sequenced sample was CD4+ or CD8+ T cells sorted from blood, obtained in a trial of the OX40 agonist ivuxolimab. These receptors all come from an adult with an advanced solid tumor such as melanoma, head and neck, liver or kidney cancer.

The V call is TRBV15, the J call TRBJ2-2; either TRBD1 or TRBD2 may supply D (5 bases each). The CDR3 consists of 15 residues. Germline V gene sequence: CDR1 LNHNV, CDR2 YYDKDF (reference sequence). The V end was cut by 0 bases, the J end by 6 bases, with 11 bases between. The CDR3 DNA reads TGTGCCACCAGCAGAGATGGACTCAGGGCCGGGGAGCTGTTTTTT. It is translated as CATSRDGLRAGELFF.

The V gene is TRBV11-2, the J gene TRBJ1-5; D is perhaps TRBD1 (6 bases). CDR1 and CDR2 (germline): SGHAT, FQNNGV. The CDR3 has 15 amino acids. With 5 bases removed from V and 5 bases from J, the gap between germline ends came to 16 bases. CDR3 nucleotide sequence: TGTGCCAGCAGCCTGGACAGCGGGGGATATCAGCCCCAGCATTTT. It codes for CASSLDSGGYQPQHF.

Of note for this clone: This specimen includes other DNA sequences encoding the same CDR3. The J gene is TRBJ1-2, the V gene TRBV20-1; D is unclear. The germline V gene has CDR1 DFQATT and CDR2 SNEGSKA (reference sequence). V was pared by 5 bases and J by 0 bases, with 4 bases between. This CDR3 has 11 amino acids. This chain's CDR3 is CSASPNYGYTF. CDR3 DNA sequence: TGCAGTGCTTCCCCTAACTATGGCTACACCTTC.

This clone was seen more than once but under ten times. The chain recombines TRBV7-9 with TRBJ1-2; unclear D gene. In germline, CDR1 is SEHNR, CDR2 FQNEAQ (reference sequence). The CDR3 totals 13 residues. V was pared by 1 base and J by 2 bases, with 5 bases between. CDR3 sequence reads: CASSLGPNYGYTF. The DNA for the CDR3 is TGTGCCAGCAGCTTAGGGCCAAACTATGGCTACACCTTC.

The chain carries TRBV6-7 and TRBJ1-1; TRBD1 might be the D (6 bases). Being an ORF, TRBV6-7 has a function that is uncertain. V was pared by 0 bases and J by 0 bases, with 17 bases between. The CDR3 extends over 18 amino acids. The CDR3 nucleotides read TGTGCCAGCAGTTACTCGCTAGGGGGGCCTCCTATGAACACTGAAGCTTTCTTT. Protein: CASSYSLGGPPMNTEAFF.

This clone was found once. The CDR3 region has the DNA TGTGCCAGCAGCTTGGCTCGGTCGGGGGGTGGGGAGTATTTT. Its protein is CASSLARSGGGEYF. The chain links TRBV7-2 to TRBJ2-3, with TRBD2 identical over 7 bases. This CDR3 has 14 amino acids. CDR1 is SGHTA, CDR2 FQGNSA, per germline. With 3 bases clipped from V and 13 bases from J, the junction kept 13 bases outside the gene matches.

This clone showed up just a few times. This chain connects TRBV11-2 to TRBJ2-3; 8 bases fit TRBD2. This CDR3 has 16 residues. Per germline, CDR1 SGHAT and CDR2 FQNNGV. After removal of 4 bases from V and 2 bases from J, the junction contained 8 bases not matched to a gene. The CDR3 here is CASSSLRGGNTDTQYF. The CDR3 DNA is TGTGCCAGCAGCTCCCTCCGGGGGGGAAACACAGATACGCAGTATTTT.

J is TRBJ2-5 and V is TRBV28; TRBD1 aligns across 9 bases. From germline, CDR1 is MDHEN and CDR2 SYDVKM. This CDR3 comprises 19 residues. The J segment lost 2 bases and the V segment lost 3 bases, leaving 16 bases of the junction unmatched. CDR3 sequence reads: CASSFPPPGTGPRQETQYF. DNA for the CDR3: TGTGCCAGCAGTTTCCCCCCCCCTGGGACAGGGCCTCGTCAAGAGACCCAGTACTTC.

This chain connects TRBV2 to TRBJ2-3, with 14 bases matching TRBD2. Germline CDR1 is SNHLY and CDR2 is FYNNEI. This CDR3 has 18 residues. V trimming: 4 bases; J trimming: 3 bases; junction bases outside the gene matches: 9. The CDR3 coding sequence is TGTGCCAGCAGTGTTATAGGACTAGCGGGGGGCGGTACAGATACGCAGTATTTT. Its translation: CASSVIGLAGGGTDTQYF.

The CDR3 nucleotides read TGCGCCAGCAGCCAGGGTAGCAGAGGGCGTACTGAAGCTTTCTTT. This encodes CASSQGSRGRTEAFF. The chain uses TRBV4-1 and TRBJ1-1; D gene unclear. V lost 3 bases and J lost 5, with 16 bases in between. Germline V gives CDR1 MGHRA, CDR2 YSYEKL. The CDR3 length is 15 residues.

This chain joins TRBV30 and TRBJ1-1, with 8 bases fitting TRBD1. The junction had 12 bases not matched to a gene; V was cut back by 4 bases and J by 5 bases. This CDR3 has 15 residues. CDR1 and CDR2 from the germline V gene are GTSNPN and SVGIG (reference sequence). CDR3 region: CAWNSGGTGATEAFF. In DNA, the CDR3 is TGTGCCTGGAATTCTGGGGGGACAGGAGCAACTGAAGCTTTCTTT.

This CDR3 is CASKPAVGQETQYF. DNA of the CDR3: TGCGCCAGCAAGCCCGCTGTCGGCCAAGAGACCCAGTACTTC. The chain links TRBV5-1 to TRBJ2-5; D ambiguous. The V end lost 6 bases, the J end lost 1 base, and 13 bases lay between the germline ends. The germline V gene encodes CDR1 SGHRS and CDR2 YFSETQ. The CDR3 totals 14 residues. Full variable domain (outside the CDR3, taken from reference TRBV5-1 and TRBJ2-5): KAGVTQTPRYLIKTRGQQVTLSCSPISGHRSVSWYQQTPGQGLQFLFEYFSETQRNKGNFPGRFSGRQFSNSRSEMNVSTLELGDSALYLCASKPAVGQETQYFGPGTRLLVL.

This clone was counted a few times. The chain recombines TRBV29-1 with TRBJ1-1; 10 bases are shared with TRBD1. This CDR3 has 14 amino acids. V gave up 6 bases and J gave up 5 bases; unmatched junction bases: 9. Per germline, CDR1 SQVTM and CDR2 ANQGSEA. The CDR3 loop is CSVTDRGRRTEAFF. As DNA, the CDR3 is TGCAGCGTGACCGACAGGGGGCGTCGGACTGAAGCTTTCTTT.

The chain links TRBV7-9 to TRBJ2-5; TRBD2 matches at 8 bases. This CDR3 contains 16 residues. In germline, CDR1 is SEHNR, CDR2 FQNEAQ (reference sequence). Germline trimming cut 5 bases from V and 5 bases from J; bases unmatched to any gene: 13. CDR3 DNA: TGTGCCAGCAGCCGCGGACTAGCCCAAGGCCAGGAGACCCAGTACTTC. Translation gives CASSRGLAQGQETQYF.

The chain carries TRBV5-4 and TRBJ2-5; unclear D gene. Germline loops: CDR1 SGHNT, CDR2 YYREEE (reference sequence). The V end was cut by 0 bases, the J end by 2 bases, with 8 bases between. The CDR3 has 14 residues. The CDR3 protein is CASSLGGSQETQYF. DNA for the CDR3: TGTGCCAGCAGCTTGGGGGGAAGTCAAGAGACCCAGTACTTC.

The chain combines TRBV5-1 with TRBJ2-7; 13 nucleotides align to TRBD2. Germline CDR1 SGHRS, CDR2 YFSETQ. CDR3 length: 15 residues. The V and J ends lost 5 bases and 2 bases, in that order; junction bases with no gene match: 4. The CDR3 bases are TGCGCCAGCAGTCCACTAGCGGGGGGGCCCTACGAGCAGTACTTC. Amino acids: CASSPLAGGPYEQYF.

V and J are TRBV9 and TRBJ2-1; TRBD2 aligns across 8 bases. The CDR3 extends over 15 amino acids. The germline V gene has CDR1 SGDLS and CDR2 YYNGEE. J was trimmed by 7 bases and V by 0 bases; bases with no gene match: 6. CDR3 bases: TGTGCCAGCAGCGTAGACGGGGGGGCCCTAAATGAGCAGTTCTTC. Protein: CASSVDGGALNEQFF.

This chain uses TRBV28 with TRBJ2-3, with D perhaps TRBD1 (6 bases). CDR3 size: 15 residues. Between the trimmed V and J ends, which lost 3 bases and 4 bases, there was a span of 14 bases. CDR1 is MDHEN, CDR2 SYDVKM, per germline. The chain's CDR3 is CASSLAGVGADTQYF. CDR3 DNA: TGTGCCAGCAGTTTGGCAGGGGTAGGAGCAGATACGCAGTATTTT. Combining the CDR3 with reference TRBV28 and TRBJ2-3 gives the whole variable domain DVKVTQSSRYLVKRTGEKVFLECVQDMDHENMFWYRQDPGLGLRLIYFSYDVKMKEKGDIPEGYSVSREKKERFSLILESASTNQTSMYLCASSLAGVGADTQYFGPGTRLTVL.

The gene calls are TRBV9 and TRBJ2-7, with 9 bases that match TRBD2. The CDR3 consists of 16 residues. V was clipped by 0 bases and J by 5 bases; unmatched bases: 9. Per germline, CDR1 SGDLS and CDR2 YYNGEE. CDR3 amino acids: CASSVVPAGGRDEQYF. DNA for the CDR3: TGTGCCAGCAGCGTAGTACCAGCGGGGGGTCGCGACGAGCAGTACTTC.

This chain uses TRBV9 with TRBJ2-5; no firm D call. The length of the CDR3 is 14 residues. V dropped 0 bases and J dropped 7 bases, with 13 bases sitting between them. Germline V lookup: CDR1 SGDLS, CDR2 YYNGEE. The CDR3: CASSVASPAGTQYF. Here the CDR3 DNA reads TGTGCCAGCAGCGTAGCTAGTCCAGCTGGGACCCAGTACTTC. The full variable domain, in which reference TRBV9 and TRBJ2-5 provide the parts outside the CDR3, is DSGVTQTPKHLITATGQRVTLRCSPRSGDLSVYWYQQSLDQGLQFLIQYYNGEERAKGNILERFSAQQFPDLHSELNLSSLELGDSALYFCASSVASPAGTQYFGPGTRLLVL.

The V gene is TRBV6-1, the J gene TRBJ1-4, with D tentatively TRBD1 (6 bases). From germline, CDR1 is MNHNS and CDR2 SASEGT. The V gene lost 2 bases and the J gene lost 12 bases, with 19 bases spanning the gap. This CDR3 is 15 amino acids long. The CDR3 region is CASSEWWGAPGELFF. In DNA form, the CDR3 reads TGTGCCAGCAGTGAATGGTGGGGGGCCCCTGGGGAACTGTTTTTT.

The genes are TRBV5-5 and TRBJ1-3; D is unresolved. The CDR3 is made up of 15 amino acids. Trimming removed 2 bases at V and 8 bases at J, with 17 bases between. Germline V lookup: CDR1 SGHKS, CDR2 YYEKEE (reference sequence). The chain's CDR3 is CASSFGPVFEDTIYF. Here the CDR3 DNA reads TGTGCCAGCAGCTTCGGACCCGTCTTTGAGGACACCATATATTTT.

The chain couples TRBV11-3 to TRBJ2-7; weak D call: TRBD1 (6 bases). CDR3 size: 14 residues. Germline V gives CDR1 SGHNT, CDR2 YENEEA. Trimming removed 2 bases at V and 3 bases at J, with 11 bases between. CDR3 coding DNA: TGTGCCAGCAGCTTAACAGGGCTATTCTACGAGCAGTACTTC. Its translation: CASSLTGLFYEQYF.

This clone was detected only once. V usage is TRBV28 and J usage is TRBJ1-2; no clear D. This CDR3 comprises 13 residues. The V end was cut by 5 bases, the J end by 5 bases, with 12 bases between. CDR1 MDHEN and CDR2 SYDVKM come from the germline V gene. The CDR3 bases are TGTGCCAGCAGTCCTAGGGATGTATATGGCTACACCTTC. Translating gives CASSPRDVYGYTF.

V is TRBV2 and J is TRBJ1-1; D call uncertain. The germline gives CDR1 SNHLY, CDR2 FYNNEI. V lost 1 base and J lost 8, with 8 bases in between. CDR3 length: 12 amino acids. The CDR3 loop reads CASSEEGFEAFF. The CDR3, as DNA: TGTGCCAGCAGTGAAGAGGGATTCGAAGCTTTCTTT.

The V gene is TRBV5-5, the J gene TRBJ2-5, with TRBD1 matching 8 bases. The junction had 10 bases not matched to a gene; V was cut back by 1 base and J by 2 bases. CDR1 and CDR2 from the germline V gene are SGHKS and YYEKEE (reference sequence). This CDR3 has 17 amino acids. Here the CDR3 DNA reads TGTGCCAGCAGCTTGTTGCCCCCCGGACAGGGTCAAGAGACCCAGTACTTC. Protein: CASSLLPPGQGQETQYF.

The V gene is TRBV28, the J gene TRBJ1-2; D is possibly TRBD1 (5 bases). This CDR3 is built from 14 residues. Germline V lookup: CDR1 MDHEN, CDR2 SYDVKM. The V and J ends lost 3 bases and 7 bases respectively, with 15 bases between them. The CDR3 reads CASSLGQSLRGYTF. In DNA, the CDR3 is TGTGCCAGCAGTTTGGGGCAGTCCCTCCGTGGCTACACCTTC.

J is TRBJ2-1 and V is TRBV2, with D uncertain. Trimming took off 9 bases at V and 7 bases at J, with 7 bases between the two ends. Germline CDR1 reads SNHLY; CDR2 reads FYNNEI. The CDR3 consists of 10 residues. CDR3 DNA sequence: TGTGCCAGAGCGCAGAATGAGCAGTTCTTC. This sequence encodes CARAQNEQFF.

V gene TRBV15 combines with J gene TRBJ1-3; D possibly corresponds to TRBD1 (5 bases). The CDR3 is 12 amino acids. V gave up 5 bases and J gave up 8 bases, with 10 bases separating them. The germline gives CDR1 LNHNV, CDR2 YYDKDF (reference sequence). The CDR3 region has the DNA TGTGCCACCAGCGAGCAGGGTCACACCATATATTTT. Translated: CATSEQGHTIYF.

This clone was counted only a few times. The CDR3 reads CASSQNSGGSYEQYF. Written as DNA, the CDR3 is TGTGCCAGCAGCCAGAATAGCGGGGGGAGTTACGAGCAGTACTTC. V is TRBV4-2 and J is TRBJ2-7; TRBD2 matches 10 bases. The V gene's germline CDR1 is LGHNA and CDR2 YNFKEQ. This CDR3 is 15 amino acids long. Trimming at V came to 3 bases and at J to 4 bases, leaving 6 bases not matched to a gene.

V usage is TRBV29-1 and J usage is TRBJ2-1; TRBD2 matches 14 bases. The CDR3 runs 19 residues. The trim removed 7 bases at V and 0 bases at J, leaving 14 bases unmatched. From germline, CDR1 is SQVTM and CDR2 ANQGSEA. The CDR3 DNA sequence: TGCAGCGCCGGCTCAATCCCGGGGACTAGCGGGAGCTCCTACAATGAGCAGTTCTTC. Its protein product is CSAGSIPGTSGSSYNEQFF.

The V call is TRBV30, the J call TRBJ2-7, with 9 bases matching TRBD1. The CDR3 length is 15 residues. Germline CDR1 GTSNPN, CDR2 SVGIG (reference sequence). V lost 5 bases to trimming and J lost 2 bases; unmatched junction nucleotides: 10. The DNA of the CDR3 is TGTGCCTGGGGCCCACAGGGGGCGGGAGCCTACGAGCAGTACTTC. This sequence encodes CAWGPQGAGAYEQYF.